The present T cell receptor (beta chain) was sequenced within a study of blood T cells in healthy people across ages. The CDR3 is 14 amino acids. In germline, CDR1 is LNHDA, CDR2 SQIVND (reference sequence). V shed 9 bases, J shed 5 bases, and the junction held 11 bases outside the gene matches. The study drew donors from healthy Caucasian individuals in Russia aged about 6 to 90. The use of a sample-barcoded 5' primer and a J-beta primer mix characterized a second PCR of roughly 7 to 11 cycles. A 12-random-nucleotide template-switch adaptor tagged each cDNA molecule. In TCRdb, the 5' RACE reads were re-called with MiXCR into one record per CDR3 protein. This sample carries some 860,000 distinct CDR3 sequences, about 61% of them seen once, and the ten largest clones take roughly 25%.

The genes are TRBV19 and TRBJ2-3; 7 nucleotides line up with TRBD2. The sequence derives from a man aged 35-49 years in good health. Sample: blood. The CDR3 bases are TGTGCCAGCGAAGCGGGAAAAATCGGAGATACGCAGTATTTT. Translation: CASEAGKIGDTQYF.